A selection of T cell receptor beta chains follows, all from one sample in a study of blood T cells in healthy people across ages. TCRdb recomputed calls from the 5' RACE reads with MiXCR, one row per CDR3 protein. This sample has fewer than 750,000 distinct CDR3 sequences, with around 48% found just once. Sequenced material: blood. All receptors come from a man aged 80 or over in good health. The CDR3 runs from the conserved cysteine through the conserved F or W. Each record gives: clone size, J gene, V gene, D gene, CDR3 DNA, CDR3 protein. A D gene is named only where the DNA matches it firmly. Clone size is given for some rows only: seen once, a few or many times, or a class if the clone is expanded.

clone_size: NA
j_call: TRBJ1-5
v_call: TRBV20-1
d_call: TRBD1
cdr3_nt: TGCAGTGCTAGAGATCCCTGGACAGGGGGGACCAATCAGCCCCAGCATTTT
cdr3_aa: CSARDPWTGGTNQPQHF

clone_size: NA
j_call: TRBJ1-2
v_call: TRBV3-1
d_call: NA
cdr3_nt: TGTGCCAGCAGCCGGGGGGAAGGCTACACCTTC
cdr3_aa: CASSRGEGYTF

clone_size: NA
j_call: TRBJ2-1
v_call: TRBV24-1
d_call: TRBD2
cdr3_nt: TGTGCCACCAGTGAACCGGGACTAGCGCACTACACTGAGCAGTTCTTC
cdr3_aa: CATSEPGLAHYTEQFF

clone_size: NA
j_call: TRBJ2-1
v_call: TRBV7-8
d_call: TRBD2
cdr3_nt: TGTGCCAGCAGCTTCGCAGAAACTAGCGATGAGCAGTTCTTC
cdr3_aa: CASSFAETSDEQFF

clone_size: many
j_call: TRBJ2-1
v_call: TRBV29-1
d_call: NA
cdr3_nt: TGCAGCGTTGGAAAAGTGGGGGTGAGGAATGAGCAGTTCTTC
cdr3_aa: CSVGKVGVRNEQFF

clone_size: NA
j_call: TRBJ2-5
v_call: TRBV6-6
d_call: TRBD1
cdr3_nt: TGTGCCAGCACCCGGACAGGGTGGCAAGAGACCCAGTACTTC
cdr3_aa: CASTRTGWQETQYF

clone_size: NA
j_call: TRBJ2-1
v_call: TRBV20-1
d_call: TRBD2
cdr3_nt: TGCAGTGCTAGGGCTGCGACTAGCGGGACTAACAGTGAGCAGTTCTTC
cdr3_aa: CSARAATSGTNSEQFF

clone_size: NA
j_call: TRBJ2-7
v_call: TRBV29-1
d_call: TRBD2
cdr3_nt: TGCAGCGTTAGACGGGGACTAGCGGGAACCGCCTACGAGCAGTACTTC
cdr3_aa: CSVRRGLAGTAYEQYF

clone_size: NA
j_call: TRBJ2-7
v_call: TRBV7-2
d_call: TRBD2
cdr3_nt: TGTGCCAGCAGCTTAGAACCGGGAGGGGGCGAGCAGTACTTC
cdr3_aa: CASSLEPGGGEQYF

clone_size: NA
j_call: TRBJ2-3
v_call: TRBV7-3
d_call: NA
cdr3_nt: TGTGCCAGCAGCTTGGAAGGAGGGTTTTTTGCGCAGTATTTT
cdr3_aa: CASSLEGGFFAQYF

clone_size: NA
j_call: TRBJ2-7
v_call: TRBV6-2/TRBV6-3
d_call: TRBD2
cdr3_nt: TGTGCCAGCAGTTGGGGGCAGACTAGCGAGACTTTGCGTCCGTACTTC
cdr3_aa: CASSWGQTSETLRPYF

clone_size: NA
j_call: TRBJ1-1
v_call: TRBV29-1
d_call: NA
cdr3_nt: TGCAGCATTGAAGAGCCCCGGTACACTGAAGCTTTCTTT
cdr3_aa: CSIEEPRYTEAFF

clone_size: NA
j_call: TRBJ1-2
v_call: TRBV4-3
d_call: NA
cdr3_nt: TGCGCCAGCAGCCAGGTTCTTTTGGACTATGGCTGCACCTTC
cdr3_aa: CASSQVLLDYGCTF

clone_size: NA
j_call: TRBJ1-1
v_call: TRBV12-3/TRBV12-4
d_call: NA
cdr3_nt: TGTGCCAGTAACCGGGACGGAAAGGCAGGCACTGAAGCTTTCTTT
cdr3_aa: CASNRDGKAGTEAFF

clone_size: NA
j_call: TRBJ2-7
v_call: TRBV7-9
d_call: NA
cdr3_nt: TGTGCCAGCACCCAGGGGGGGAACTCCTACGAGCAGTACTTC
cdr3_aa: CASTQGGNSYEQYF

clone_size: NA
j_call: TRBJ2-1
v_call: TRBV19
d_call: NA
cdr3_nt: TGTGCCAGTAGTATAGGTCCGACACGGAGGCTCTACAATGAGCAGTTCTTC
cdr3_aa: CASSIGPTRRLYNEQFF

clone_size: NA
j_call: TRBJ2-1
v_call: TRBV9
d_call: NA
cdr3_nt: TGTGCCAGCAGCGTACTCCCCGGGGAAAACAATGAGCAGTTCTTC
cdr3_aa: CASSVLPGENNEQFF

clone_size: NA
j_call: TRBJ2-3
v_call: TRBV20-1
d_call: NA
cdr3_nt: TGCAGTGCCGCGCGGGACAGCTACACAGATACGCAGTATTTT
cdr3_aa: CSAARDSYTDTQYF

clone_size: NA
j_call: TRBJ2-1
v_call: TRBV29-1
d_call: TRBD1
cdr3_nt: TGCAGCGGGACAGGACGAGGCAATGAGCAGTTCTTC
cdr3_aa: CSGTGRGNEQFF

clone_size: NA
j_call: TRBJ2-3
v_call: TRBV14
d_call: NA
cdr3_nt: TGTGCCAGCAGCCAAGGGCCCAGAGGGCAAAGCACAGATACGCAGTATTTT
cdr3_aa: CASSQGPRGQSTDTQYF

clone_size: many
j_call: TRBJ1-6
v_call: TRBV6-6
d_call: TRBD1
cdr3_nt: TGTGCCAGCAGATCCGGGACAGAGAATTCACCCCTCCACTTT
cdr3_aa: CASRSGTENSPLHF

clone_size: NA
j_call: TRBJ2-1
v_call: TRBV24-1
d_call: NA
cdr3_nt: TGTGCCACCAGTGTCACCCTAACGAGGTGGAATGAGCAGTTCTTC
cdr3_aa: CATSVTLTRWNEQFF

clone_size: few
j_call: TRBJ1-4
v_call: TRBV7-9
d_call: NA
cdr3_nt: TGTGCCAGCAGCACGAACGCGGGGGCATATGAAAAACTGTTTTTT
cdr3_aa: CASSTNAGAYEKLFF

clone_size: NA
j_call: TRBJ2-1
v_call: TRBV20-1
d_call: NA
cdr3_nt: TGCAGTGCCGTCAAAGCCGTCGGCTCCTACAATGAGCAGTTCTTC
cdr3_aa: CSAVKAVGSYNEQFF

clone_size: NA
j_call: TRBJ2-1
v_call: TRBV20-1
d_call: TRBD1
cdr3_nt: TGCAGTGCTAGCGGGACAGGGGGCGATGAGCAGTTCTTC
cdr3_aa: CSASGTGGDEQFF

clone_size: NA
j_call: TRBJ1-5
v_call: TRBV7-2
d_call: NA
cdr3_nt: TGTGCCAGCAGCCCCCGCACGTCCCTTATGAGCAATCAGCCCCAGCATTTT
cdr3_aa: CASSPRTSLMSNQPQHF

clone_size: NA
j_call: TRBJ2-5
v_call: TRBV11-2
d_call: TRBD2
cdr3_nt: TGTGCCAGCAGCTTGGATAGCGGGGCGATTTCTGAGACCCAGTACTTC
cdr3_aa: CASSLDSGAISETQYF

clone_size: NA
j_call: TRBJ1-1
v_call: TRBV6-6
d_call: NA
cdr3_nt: TGTGCCAGCAGTGGCCGGGATTTCTCGTGGCACACTGAAGCTTTCTTT
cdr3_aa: CASSGRDFSWHTEAFF

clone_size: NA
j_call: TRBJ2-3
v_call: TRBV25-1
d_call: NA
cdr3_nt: TGTGCCAGCAGTGAATTTGGCACAGGGTTGGATACGCAGTATTTT
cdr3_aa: CASSEFGTGLDTQYF

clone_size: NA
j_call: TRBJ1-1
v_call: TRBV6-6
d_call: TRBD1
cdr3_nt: TGTGCCAGCAGTCTCCGGGACAGGGGCACTGAAGCTTTCTTT
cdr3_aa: CASSLRDRGTEAFF

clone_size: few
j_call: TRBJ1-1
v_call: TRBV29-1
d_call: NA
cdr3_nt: TGCAGCGGGGCCAACGAGGGTGAAGCTTTCTTT
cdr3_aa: CSGANEGEAFF

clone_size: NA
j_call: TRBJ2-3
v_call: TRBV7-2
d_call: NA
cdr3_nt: TGTGCCAGCAGCCACCCCCGCGGGAGCACAGATACGCAGTATTTT
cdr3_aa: CASSHPRGSTDTQYF

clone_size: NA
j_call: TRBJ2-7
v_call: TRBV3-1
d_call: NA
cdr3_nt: TGTGCCAGCAGCCAAGTGTCTAGGGGGGCCTCCGAGCAGTACTTC
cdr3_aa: CASSQVSRGASEQYF

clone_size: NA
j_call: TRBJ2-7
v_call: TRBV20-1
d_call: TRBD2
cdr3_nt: TGCAGTGCTACTTGGACTAGCGGGGGCAACGAGCAGTACTTC
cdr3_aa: CSATWTSGGNEQYF

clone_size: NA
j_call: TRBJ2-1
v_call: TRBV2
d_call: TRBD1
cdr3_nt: TGTGCCAGCAGGGCTCAGGGGGCCAATGAGCAGTTCTTC
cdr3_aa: CASRAQGANEQFF

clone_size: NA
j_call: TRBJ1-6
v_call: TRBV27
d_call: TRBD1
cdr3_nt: TGTGCCAGCAGTTTATCCCAGGGGGCAGGAAATTCACCCCTCCACTTT
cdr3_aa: CASSLSQGAGNSPLHF

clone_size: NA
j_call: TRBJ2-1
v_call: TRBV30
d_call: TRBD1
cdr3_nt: TGTGCCTGGAGTGTCAGGACAGGGGGCGCAGAGACCCAGTTCTTC
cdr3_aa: CAWSVRTGGAETQFF

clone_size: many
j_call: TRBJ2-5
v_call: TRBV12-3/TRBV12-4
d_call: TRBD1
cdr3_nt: TGTGCCAGCACACCCTCGATGACAGGGTTTGAGACCCAGTACTTC
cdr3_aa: CASTPSMTGFETQYF

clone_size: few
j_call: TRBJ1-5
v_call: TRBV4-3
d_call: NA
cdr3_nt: TGCGCCAGCAGTATGACACTTAGCAATCAGCCCCAGCATTTT
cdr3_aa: CASSMTLSNQPQHF

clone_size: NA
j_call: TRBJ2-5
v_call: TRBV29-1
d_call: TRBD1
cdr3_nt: TGCAGCGCACGCTCGGACAGGAATGCAGAGACCCAGTACTTC
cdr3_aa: CSARSDRNAETQYF

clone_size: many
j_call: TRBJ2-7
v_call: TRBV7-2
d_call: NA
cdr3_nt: TGTGCCAGCAGCCGCGACCGGGCGTCCTACGAGCAGTACTTC
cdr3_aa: CASSRDRASYEQYF

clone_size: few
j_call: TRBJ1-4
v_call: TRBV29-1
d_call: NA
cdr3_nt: TGCAGCGGCCGCGGAGCAACAACTAATGAAAAACTGTTTTTT
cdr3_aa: CSGRGATTNEKLFF

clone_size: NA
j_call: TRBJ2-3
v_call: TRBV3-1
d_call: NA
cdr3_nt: TGTGCCAGCAGCCAAGATCTTAGCTCGCAGTATTTT
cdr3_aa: CASSQDLSSQYF

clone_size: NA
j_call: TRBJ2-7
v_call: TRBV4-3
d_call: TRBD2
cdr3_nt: TGCGCCAGCAGCCAAGATCTGGGACTAGCCGAGCAGTACTTC
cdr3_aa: CASSQDLGLAEQYF

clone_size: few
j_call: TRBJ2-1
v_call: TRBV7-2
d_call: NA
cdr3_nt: TGTGCCAGCAGCTCGATTCGCACACACAATGAGCAGTTCTTC
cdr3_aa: CASSSIRTHNEQFF

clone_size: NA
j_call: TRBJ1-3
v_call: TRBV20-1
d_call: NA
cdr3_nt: TGCAGTGCTAGGGAAGGGGCGAGTGGAAACACCATATATTTT
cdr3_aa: CSAREGASGNTIYF

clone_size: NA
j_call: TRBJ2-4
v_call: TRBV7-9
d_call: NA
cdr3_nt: TGTGCCAGCAGCTTTGGGGGGCGTGGAAACATTCAGTACTTC
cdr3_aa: CASSFGGRGNIQYF

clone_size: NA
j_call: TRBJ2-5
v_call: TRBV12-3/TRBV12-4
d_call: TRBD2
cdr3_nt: TGTGCCAGCAGTCACCTCGCTGGGACTAGTGGGGCCAATGAGCAGTACTTC
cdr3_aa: CASSHLAGTSGANEQYF

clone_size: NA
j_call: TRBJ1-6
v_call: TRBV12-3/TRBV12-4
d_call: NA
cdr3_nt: TGTGCCAGCAGTCTCCGGGCAAGAAGTAATTCACCCCTCCACTTT
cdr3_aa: CASSLRARSNSPLHF

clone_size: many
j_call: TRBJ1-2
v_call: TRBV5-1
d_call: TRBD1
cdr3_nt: TGCGCCAGCTCGACAGGGGTCGGCTACACCTTC
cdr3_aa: CASSTGVGYTF

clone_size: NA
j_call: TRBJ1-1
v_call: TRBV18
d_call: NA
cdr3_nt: TGTGCCAGCTCCCCAGGATTGGATAACACTGAAGCTTTCTTT
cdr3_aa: CASSPGLDNTEAFF

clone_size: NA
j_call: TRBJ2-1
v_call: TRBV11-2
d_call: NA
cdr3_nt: TGTGCCAGCAGCTTACGTCAGGGGGGGGATGAGCAGTTCTTC
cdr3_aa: CASSLRQGGDEQFF

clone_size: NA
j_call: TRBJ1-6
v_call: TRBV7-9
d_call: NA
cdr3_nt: TGTGCCAGCAGCTTAGCGTCAGAAAGGGGTTCACCCCTCCACTTT
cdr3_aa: CASSLASERGSPLHF

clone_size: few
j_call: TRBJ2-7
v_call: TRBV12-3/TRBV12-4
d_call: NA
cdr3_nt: TGTGCCAGCAGTCCGCAGACCCGGGGCGGGTCCTACGAGCAGTACTTC
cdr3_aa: CASSPQTRGGSYEQYF

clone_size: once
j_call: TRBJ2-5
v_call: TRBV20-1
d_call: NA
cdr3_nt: TGCAGTGCTAGTAGTGGGGAACGGGAGACCCAGTACTTC
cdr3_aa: CSASSGERETQYF

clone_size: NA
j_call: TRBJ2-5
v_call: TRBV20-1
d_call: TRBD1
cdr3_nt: TGCTGTGCCGGGACAGGGGGCCAAGAGACCCAGTACTTC
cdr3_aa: CCAGTGGQETQYF

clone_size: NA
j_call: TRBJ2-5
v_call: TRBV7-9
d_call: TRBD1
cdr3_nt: TGTGCCAGCAGGAGCCCCGGGACAGGGCAGTACTTC
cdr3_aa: CASRSPGTGQYF